These 14 T cell receptor beta chains came from one sample sequenced in a study of shared clonotypes between healthy human individuals. Naivety among CD8 cells was defined by CD45RO negativity and positive CCR7 selection, thereby excluding terminally differentiated effector memory CD45RA+ cells. The method was immunoSEQ multiplex PCR; TCRdb's version includes in-frame clones alone and lacks a portion of them. Seen here are about 2.1 million clones, over 85% observed once, and the top ten hold about 1.7%. The sample was naive CD8+ T cells from PBMCs. All receptors derive from a young man in good health. Some clones in this sample may be carry-over from other donors' samples.

The rearrangement links TRBV7-9 to TRBJ2-7, with 7 bases matching TRBD2. V shed 2 bases and J 5 bases; nucleotides not matched to a gene: 12. CDR3 length equals 16 residues. Germline CDR1 SEHNR, CDR2 FQNEAQ (reference sequence). The CDR3 loop is CASSLSISGEVHEQYF. The CDR3 DNA is TGTGCCAGCAGCTTAAGTATCAGCGGGGAGGTCCACGAGCAGTACTTC.

This clone was observed a handful of times. The V gene is TRBV19, the J gene TRBJ1-5, with 9 positions matching TRBD1. The CDR3 runs to 16 residues. V shed 3 bases, J shed 4 bases, and the junction held 7 bases outside the gene matches. Germline V gives CDR1 LNHDA, CDR2 SQIVND (reference sequence). The CDR3 bases are TGTGCCAGTAGTATTCCGGGACAGGGATGGAATCAGCCCCAGCATTTT. This translates into CASSIPGQGWNQPQHF.

This sequence joins TRBV19 and TRBJ1-1, with D possibly TRBD1 on 6 matching bases. Trimming removed 5 bases at V and 5 bases at J, with 15 bases between. CDR1 is LNHDA and CDR2 is SQIVND in the germline V gene (reference sequence). The CDR3 is 14 residues long. As DNA, the CDR3 is TGTGCCAGTAGTGGGCAGGGGAGGAGGACTGAAGCTTTCTTT. Translated: CASSGQGRRTEAFF.

The V and J genes are TRBV19 and TRBJ1-2; unclear D gene. V lost 10 bases, J lost 2 bases, and 14 bases lay in between. CDR3 length equals 13 residues. Germline-derived CDR1 and CDR2 are LNHDA and SQIVND (reference sequence). This CDR3 is CATRNSWNYGYTF. The CDR3 nucleotides are TGTGCCACTCGAAACTCATGGAACTATGGCTACACCTTC.

In the case of this clone: Other DNA sequences of this sample code for an identical CDR3. V is TRBV29-1 and J is TRBJ2-7; either TRBD1 or TRBD2 may fit D (6 bases each). The CDR3 is 13 amino acids. V lost 2 bases, J lost 2 bases, and 10 bases lay in between. From germline, CDR1 is SQVTM and CDR2 ANQGSEA. The CDR3 DNA is TGCAGCGTTGAACAGGGGACTCCCTACGAGCAGTACTTC. It yields the protein CSVEQGTPYEQYF.

As regards this clone: The same CDR3 is also encoded by other DNA sequences in this sample. This chain connects TRBV9 to TRBJ2-7; D remains ambiguous. CDR3 length: 14 residues. The ends were cut back, 0 bases at V and 0 bases at J, with 7 bases in the middle. The V gene's germline CDR1 is SGDLS and CDR2 YYNGEE. The CDR3 loop reads CASSVGAGSYEQYF. In DNA, the CDR3 is TGTGCCAGCAGCGTAGGGGCCGGCTCCTACGAGCAGTACTTC.

This sequence joins TRBV11-1 and TRBJ1-2; D is unclear. Germline V gene data show CDR1 as SGHAT and CDR2 as FQDESV (reference sequence). The CDR3 length is 11 residues. V lost 1 base, J lost 8 bases, and 5 bases lay in between. This chain's CDR3 is CASSLGVGYTF. The CDR3 DNA follows: TGTGCCAGCAGCTTAGGGGTCGGCTACACCTTC.

The J gene is TRBJ2-2, the V gene TRBV28, with D hard to call. The CDR3 has 16 amino acids. The germline V gene encodes CDR1 MDHEN and CDR2 SYDVKM. The germline V and J ends were trimmed by 4 bases and 4 bases, with 16 bases remaining between them. The CDR3 spells CASSSRTLGPTGELFF. In DNA, the CDR3 is TGTGCCAGCAGTTCTAGGACCCTCGGGCCCACCGGGGAGCTGTTTTTT.

DNA of the CDR3: TGTGCCAGCAGCGGGACCGGGACGGAAACAGATACGCAGTATTTT. Its translation: CASSGTGTETDTQYF. This rearrangement joins TRBV7-9 to TRBJ2-3; D possibly uses TRBD1 or TRBD2 (5 bases each). V lost 5 bases to trimming and J lost 3 bases, with 15 bases between them. The CDR3 length is 15 residues. Germline-derived CDR1 and CDR2 are SEHNR and FQNEAQ (reference sequence).

The gene calls are TRBV15 and TRBJ2-7; 8 bases map to TRBD1. Germline loops: CDR1 LNHNV, CDR2 YYDKDF (reference sequence). CDR3 length: 15 residues. The V gene end was trimmed by 4 bases and the J gene end by 4 bases; junction bases not matched to a gene: 9. DNA for the CDR3: TGTGCCACCAGCAAAGGAGGACAGGGTCAGTACGAGCAGTACTTC. This encodes CATSKGGQGQYEQYF.

The chain has TRBV6-1 and TRBJ2-2; D is perhaps TRBD1 (7 bases). This CDR3 is 19 amino acids long. The V and J ends lost 2 bases and 5 bases respectively, with 24 bases between them. CDR1 is MNHNS, CDR2 SASEGT, per germline. CDR3 DNA: TGTGCCAGCAGTGAATTCGCATGGAAGGCAGGGGGGTCGACCGGGGAGCTGTTTTTT. Amino acid sequence: CASSEFAWKAGGSTGELFF.

The DNA for the CDR3 is TGTGCCAGCAGGGCCTCAGGGGACAGCAATCAGCCCCAGCATTTT. Encoded protein: CASRASGDSNQPQHF. J is TRBJ1-5 and V is TRBV7-9; tentatively, D is TRBD1 (6 bases). The V gene lost 6 bases and the J gene lost 1 base, with 13 bases spanning the gap. CDR1 is SEHNR and CDR2 is FQNEAQ in the germline V gene (reference sequence). CDR3 size: 15 residues.

This clone has a single count. V and J are TRBV5-1 and TRBJ1-1; D uncertain. V was trimmed by 0 bases and J by 3 bases, leaving 15 bases between them. The CDR3 totals 16 residues. The germline V gene has CDR1 SGHRS and CDR2 YFSETQ. The CDR3 spells CASSLAVGEFHTEAFF. Written as DNA, the CDR3 is TGCGCCAGCAGCTTGGCCGTTGGGGAGTTTCACACTGAAGCTTTCTTT. The whole variable domain, filled in from reference TRBV5-1 and TRBJ1-1, reads KAGVTQTPRYLIKTRGQQVTLSCSPISGHRSVSWYQQTPGQGLQFLFEYFSETQRNKGNFPGRFSGRQFSNSRSEMNVSTLELGDSALYLCASSLAVGEFHTEAFFGQGTRLTVV.

A few counts support this clone. This CDR3 is also generated by other DNA sequences in the sample. V usage is TRBV7-9 and J usage is TRBJ2-7, with D unresolved. The CDR3 runs to 11 residues. Germline CDR1 and CDR2: SEHNR and FQNEAQ (reference sequence). V shed 1 base and J shed 6 bases, with 4 bases lying between them. CDR3 sequence (DNA): TGTGCCAGCAGCTTAGGGCCCGAGCAGTACTTC. Protein product: CASSLGPEQYF.